The 17 T cell receptor beta chains below come from one sample, sequenced in a study of blood T cell repertoires in COVID-19. Only in-frame clones appear in the TCRdb table, and some are missing; sequencing was by immunoSEQ multiplex PCR. The sample has about 280,000 clones, about four fifths seen once. The sample was PBMCs or T cells enriched from blood (not recorded which). These receptors all come from a man aged 40-50 years who had been exposed to COVID-19.

The chain joins TRBV6-5 to TRBJ2-1; TRBD2 aligns across 14 bases. The germline V gene encodes CDR1 MNHEY and CDR2 SVGAGI. This CDR3 has 14 amino acids. Germline trimming cut 6 bases from V and 12 bases from J; bases unmatched to any gene: 7. CDR3 coding DNA: TGTGCCAGCAGCTCCGGGACTAGCGGGAGTAGGCAGTTCTTC. Protein sequence: CASSSGTSGSRQFF.

This rearrangement joins TRBV24-1 to TRBJ2-2; 9 bases align to TRBD1. The ends lost 4 bases at V and 4 bases at J; junction bases unmatched: 0. The CDR3 loop spans 14 amino acids. Germline CDR1 is KGHDR and CDR2 is SFDVKD. The CDR3 region has the DNA TGTGCCACCAGTGAACAGGGGGCCACCGGGGAGCTGTTTTTT. It is translated as CATSEQGATGELFF.

This clone has only a few counts. The sample has other DNA sequences that encode this CDR3 too. The V gene is TRBV12-3 or TRBV12-4, the J gene TRBJ1-5; the D gene is possibly TRBD1 (6 bases). Trimming removed 5 bases from V and 4 bases from J, with 9 bases in between. This CDR3 is 13 amino acids long. CDR3 bases: TGTGCCAGCAGTCCACAGGGAAATCAGCCCCAGCATTTT. Translating gives CASSPQGNQPQHF.

The V gene is TRBV12-3 or TRBV12-4, the J gene TRBJ1-4; unclear D gene. Trimming cost V 6 bases and J 7 bases, with 12 bases left between them. This CDR3 has 13 residues. The CDR3 bases are TGTGCCAGCAGCCCATACGGGAGTGAAAAACTGTTTTTT. Translating gives CASSPYGSEKLFF.

This rearrangement joins TRBV19 to TRBJ1-2, with 7 bases matching TRBD1. The CDR3 is 17 amino acids. V gave up 4 bases and J gave up 6 bases; unmatched junction bases: 17. From germline, CDR1 is LNHDA and CDR2 SQIVND (reference sequence). CDR3 protein: CASSTSGSARGLNGYTF. In nucleotides, the CDR3 is TGTGCCAGTAGTACTTCTGGGTCGGCTAGGGGGCTTAATGGCTACACCTTC.

Here the CDR3 reads CASSYGPGGGANYEQYF. The DNA of the CDR3 is TGTGCCAGCAGTTACGGCCCCGGTGGAGGAGCAAACTACGAGCAGTACTTC. This chain connects TRBV27 to TRBJ2-7, with a tentative D call TRBD2 (5 bases). V was shortened by 4 bases and J by 3 bases, with 22 bases between the two germline ends. Germline lookup yields CDR1 MNHEY and CDR2 SMNVEV (reference sequence). The CDR3 loop spans 17 amino acids.

This clone has a single count. The chain is built from TRBV6-5 and TRBJ1-3; a possible D gene is TRBD1 (5 bases). Trimming shortened V by 5 bases and J by 0 bases, and 11 bases separated the two germline ends. Germline V CDR1 and CDR2: MNHEY, SVGAGI. The CDR3 runs 15 residues. The CDR3, as DNA: TGTGCCAGCAGTCGGAGACAGAGCTCTGGAAACACCATATATTTT. Amino acid sequence: CASSRRQSSGNTIYF.

The V call is TRBV9, the J call TRBJ2-5, with 15 bases lining up with TRBD2. CDR3 length: 19 amino acids. Unmatched junction bases numbered 10, after V lost 4 bases and J lost 0 bases. Germline CDR1 is SGDLS and CDR2 is YYNGEE. CDR3 amino acids: CASSPKAGTSGRYQETQYF. CDR3 in DNA: TGTGCCAGCAGCCCAAAGGCCGGGACTAGCGGGAGGTACCAAGAGACCCAGTACTTC.

V usage is TRBV19 and J usage is TRBJ1-4, with 7 bases identical to TRBD1. V dropped 6 bases and J dropped 10; count of bases not matched to a gene: 8. This CDR3 has 13 residues. Germline-derived CDR1 and CDR2 are LNHDA and SQIVND (reference sequence). The CDR3 region has the DNA TGTGCCAGTAGAACCCCGAACAGGGGAAAACTGTTTTTT. Protein product: CASRTPNRGKLFF. Complete variable domain (other parts from reference TRBV19 and TRBJ1-4): DGGITQSPKYLFRKEGQNVTLSCEQNLNHDAMYWYRQDPGQGLRLIYYSQIVNDFQKGDIAEGYSVSREKKESFPLTVTSAQKNPTAFYLCASRTPNRGKLFFGSGTQLSVL.

The J gene is TRBJ1-1, the V gene TRBV3-1 (or the pseudogene TRBV3-2); D may be TRBD1 (5 bases). There are 15 residues in the CDR3. V lost 2 bases, J lost 1 base, and 11 bases lay in between. The germline V gene has CDR1 LGHDT and CDR2 YNNKEL (reference sequence). As DNA, the CDR3 is TGTGCCAGCAGCCAATCGCAGGGAGGGAACACTGAAGCTTTCTTT. As protein: CASSQSQGGNTEAFF.

This clone was seen once. The J gene is TRBJ2-5, the V gene TRBV6-5, with D perhaps matching TRBD2 (5 bases). The CDR3 is 15 amino acids. CDR1 and CDR2 from the germline V gene are MNHEY and SVGAGI. Between the trimmed V and J ends, which lost 6 bases and 5 bases, there was a span of 19 bases. CDR3: CASSGGGPRGETQYF. The CDR3 DNA is TGTGCCAGCAGCGGAGGCGGACCTAGAGGGGAGACCCAGTACTTC.

The genes are TRBV14 and TRBJ2-7; 7 nucleotides align to TRBD2. Germline CDR1 reads SGHDN; CDR2 reads FVKESK. This CDR3 has 15 residues. Losses at the gene ends were 1 base for V and 4 bases for J; bases not matched to a gene: 7. Here the CDR3 DNA reads TGTGCCAGCAGCCAAGCTCCTGCGGGAGAATACGAGCAGTACTTC. It translates to CASSQAPAGEYEQYF.

V and J are TRBV6-5 and TRBJ2-7; the D is unclear. Between the trimmed V and J ends, which lost 4 bases and 4 bases, there was a span of 8 bases. CDR3 size: 12 residues. Germline values: CDR1 MNHEY, CDR2 SVGAGI. The CDR3 region has the DNA TGTGCCAGCAGTTTCCTCGGTTACGAGCAGTACTTC. Residues: CASSFLGYEQYF.

Only a few counts were recorded for this clone. The rearrangement links TRBV4-1 to TRBJ1-2; no clear D gene. The V gene's germline CDR1 is MGHRA and CDR2 YSYEKL. V lost 0 bases, J lost 8 bases, and 10 bases lay in between. The CDR3 is made up of 13 amino acids. CDR3 amino acids: CASSQDARGGYTF. DNA for the CDR3: TGCGCCAGCAGCCAAGATGCGCGGGGAGGCTACACCTTC.

V is TRBV6-1 and J is TRBJ1-2; possible D gene TRBD1, 5 bases. Germline V gene data show CDR1 as MNHNS and CDR2 as SASEGT. The V end lost 0 bases, the J end lost 0 bases, and 14 bases lay between the germline ends. CDR3 size: 17 residues. Here the CDR3 reads CASSEARRGLANYGYTF. In DNA form, the CDR3 reads TGTGCCAGCAGTGAAGCGCGGAGGGGTCTAGCTAACTATGGCTACACCTTC.

The rearrangement joins TRBV7-9 to TRBJ1-3; TRBD1 agrees at 7 bases. This CDR3 is built from 12 residues. Germline CDR1 and CDR2: SEHNR and FQNEAQ (reference sequence). The V gene end was trimmed by 5 bases and the J gene end by 11 bases; junction bases not matched to a gene: 6. CDR3 protein: CASSMRQGPIYF. CDR3 sequence (DNA): TGTGCCAGCAGCATGAGACAGGGCCCCATATATTTT.

The chain is built from TRBV29-1 and TRBJ2-1; 8 bases match TRBD2. Germline V CDR1 and CDR2: SQVTM, ANQGSEA. The junction had 7 bases not matched to a gene; V was cut back by 6 bases and J by 9 bases. The CDR3 runs to 12 residues. As DNA, the CDR3 is TGCAGCGTAGCGGGAGTCTACGTTGAGCAGTTCTTC. Translation: CSVAGVYVEQFF.